Each of the 6 T cell receptor beta chains below was sequenced from the same sample in a study of T cells in narcolepsy. The method was immunoSEQ multiplex PCR; TCRdb's version includes in-frame clones alone and lacks a portion of them. The table shows some 20,000 clones, with roughly 87% occurring only once. The material sequenced was memory (CD45RA-) CD4+ T cells from blood. The receptors derive from a human donor in good health.

This clone was found once. V and J are TRBV2 and TRBJ1-2; D is uncertain. Germline CDR1 SNHLY, CDR2 FYNNEI. CDR3 size: 13 residues. V was clipped by 5 bases and J by 9 bases, with 16 bases between them. The DNA for the CDR3 is TGTGCCAGCAGTAGGGCAGGATCTATGAGCTACACCTTC. Translating it yields CASSRAGSMSYTF.

The chain joins TRBV19 to TRBJ2-1; the D gene is possibly TRBD2 (6 bases). Germline lookup yields CDR1 LNHDA and CDR2 SQIVND (reference sequence). The CDR3 extends over 14 amino acids. Trimming took off 2 bases at V and 6 bases at J, with 11 bases between the two ends. The CDR3, as DNA: TGTGCCAGTAGTATATCGGGACTCTCCAATGAGCAGTTCTTC. Translation: CASSISGLSNEQFF.

A few counts support this clone. V and J are TRBV21-1 and TRBJ2-3; the D segment call TRBD1 is taken from the table without a DNA check. TRBV21-1 is annotated as a pseudogene. The length of the CDR3 is 12 residues. The DNA of the CDR3 is TGTGCCAGCAGCATATCCAGGGATACGCAGTATTTT. It is translated as CASSISRDTQYF.

This sequence joins TRBV4-1 and TRBJ1-1; D might be TRBD1 (6 bases). Trimming left V 1 base short and J 2 bases short, with 11 bases between. The length of the CDR3 is 15 residues. Germline assignment: CDR1 MGHRA and CDR2 YSYEKL. This chain's CDR3 is CASSQGSGGNTEAFF. DNA for the CDR3: TGCGCCAGCAGCCAAGGCTCGGGGGGCAACACTGAAGCTTTCTTT.

This clone showed up just once. The genes are TRBV10-1 and TRBJ2-7, with 13 bases matching TRBD2. The CDR3 has 18 amino acids. V dropped 7 bases and J dropped 1; count of bases not matched to a gene: 13. CDR1 and CDR2 (germline): WNHNN, SYGVQD (reference sequence). CDR3 residues: CASIREGLAGLGSYEQYF. CDR3 DNA: TGCGCCAGCATTCGGGAGGGACTAGCGGGGTTGGGTTCCTACGAGCAGTACTTC.

The rearrangement joins TRBV5-1 to TRBJ2-5, with a weak D call TRBD2 (5 bases). Germline-derived CDR1 and CDR2 are SGHRS and YFSETQ. Between the trimmed V and J ends, which lost 0 bases and 2 bases, there was a span of 11 bases. The CDR3 runs 15 residues. The CDR3 reads CASSLGPGRQETQYF. CDR3 nucleotides: TGCGCCAGCAGCTTGGGGCCTGGGAGACAAGAGACCCAGTACTTC. Variable domain in full (rest from reference TRBV5-1 and TRBJ2-5): KAGVTQTPRYLIKTRGQQVTLSCSPISGHRSVSWYQQTPGQGLQFLFEYFSETQRNKGNFPGRFSGRQFSNSRSEMNVSTLELGDSALYLCASSLGPGRQETQYFGPGTRLLVL.